Described below is a single T cell receptor beta chain sequence and its context. Its antigen is undetermined. There are 15 residues in the CDR3. V lost 0 bases and J lost 6, with 10 bases in between. CDR1 SGDLS and CDR2 YYNGEE come from the germline V gene. A multiplex PCR was run with 60 Vbeta primers and 13 Jbeta primers. The assay was immunoSEQ multiplex PCR, and TCRdb's table has in-frame clones only and misses some. The repertoire holds around 58,000 clones, with around 77% as singletons. The record originates from a study of cytomegalovirus exposure and HLA in healthy donors. Study conclusions and caveats: Looking again later, the authors saw that most CMV-associated TCR beta chains seemed HLA-restricted.

The receptor was derived from a male donor in good health and CMV-seropositive. This chain uses TRBV9 with TRBJ1-6, with D possibly TRBD1 on 5 matching bases. Material for sequencing was PBMCs. In DNA form, the CDR3 reads TGTGCCAGCAGCGTAGGAAAAGGGGTTAATTCACCCCTCCACTTT. Amino acid sequence: CASSVGKGVNSPLHF.